This T cell receptor (beta chain) was retrieved from a study of regulatory T cells in long-lasting Graves disease. As for time point: newly diagnosed GD, antithyroid drugs for less than 3 months. With RNA extracted from PBMCs as input, the TCR library was made. Roughly 9 milliliters of peripheral blood were taken and placed in EDTA tubes. This clonotype occurred many times. Assembly of TCR beta libraries relied on iRepertoire HTBI primers together with Arm-PCR of CDR3 regions. In the source study's methods: Identification of gene segments yielded some 62 TRBV and about 15 TRBJ across samples. TCRdb used MiXCR to reprocess the multiplex PCR reads, holding one entry per CDR3 protein. The V and J calls and clone size are TCRdb's, not the authors'. The data hold about 310,000 distinct CDR3 sequences, with roughly 18% observed a single time. This receptor was identified in a female donor with Graves disease. The material sequenced was peripheral blood mononuclear cells (PBMCs), taken at new diagnosis, from a patient treated with antithyroid drugs.

The CDR3 region is CATSDPSAPSAQYF. CDR3 DNA: TGTGCCACCAGTGATCCTTCTGCCCCTTCCGCGCAGTACTTC. The chain combines TRBV24-1 with TRBJ2-7; no reliable D call. This CDR3 has 14 residues. The germline CDR1 and CDR2 sequences are KGHDR and SFDVKD. The V end was cut by 3 bases, the J end by 9 bases, with 17 bases between.